This record covers a single T cell receptor (beta chain). This entry belongs to a study of cytomegalovirus exposure and HLA in healthy donors. Study-wide background: For the roughly 400 genotyped donors, 75% to 90% fell within the Caucasian-associated ancestry cluster.

The CDR3 runs 15 residues. The V and J ends lost 3 bases and 4 bases respectively, with 16 bases between them. Germline CDR1 and CDR2: MNHEY and SMNVEV (reference sequence). This PCR relied on a set of 60 Vbeta primers and 13 Jbeta primers. Measured with immunoSEQ multiplex PCR; TCRdb has only the in-frame clones, and not every one. The sample records around 160,000 clones, 60% to 80% being singletons. This TCR came from a man in his fifties in good health and CMV-seropositive. The chain recombines TRBV27 with TRBJ2-7; the D gene is possibly TRBD2 (5 bases). Sequenced input: PBMCs. CDR3 nucleotides: TGTGCCAGCAGTTTCCTAGGCGCGGAGGTTTACGAGCAGTACTTC. Translated: CASSFLGAEVYEQYF.